These 3 T cell receptor beta chains came from one sample sequenced in a study of T cell repertoires in cytomegalovirus infection. One entry per CDR3 protein, called by TCRdb with MiXCR from the reads. Of approximately 630,000 distinct CDR3 sequences in the sample, approximately 24% were seen once. The sample was CD8+ T cells from PBMCs. Source of these receptors: a human donor in good health (CMV status not recorded). Some clones in this sample may be carry-over from other donors' samples.

This clonotype was observed a handful of times. The gene calls are TRBV12-3 or TRBV12-4 and TRBJ2-3; possibly TRBD1 for D (6 bases). Trimming removed 3 bases at V and 2 bases at J, with 18 bases between. The CDR3 has 17 residues. CDR3 in amino acids: CASSFSTFGGSTDTQYF. DNA of the CDR3: TGTGCCAGCAGTTTTTCCACCTTTGGGGGCTCCACAGATACGCAGTATTTT.

The sample holds a few counts of this clonotype. V usage is TRBV29-1 and J usage is TRBJ1-2, with D possibly being TRBD1 (5 bases). Germline CDR1 SQVTM, CDR2 ANQGSEA. CDR3 length: 12 residues. Trimming took 1 base from V and 4 from J, leaving 7 bases between them. This chain's CDR3 is CSVEAGTYGYTF. CDR3 nucleotides: TGCAGCGTTGAAGCAGGGACCTATGGCTACACCTTC.

This clonotype has a count of ten or more. The J gene is TRBJ2-6, the V gene TRBV12-3 or TRBV12-4; D is ambiguous. CDR3 length equals 14 residues. V lost 2 bases and J 1 base, leaving 3 bases between the germline ends. The CDR3 DNA follows: TGTGCCAGCAGTTTACCTTCTGGGGCCAACGTCCTGACTTTC. It translates to CASSLPSGANVLTF.